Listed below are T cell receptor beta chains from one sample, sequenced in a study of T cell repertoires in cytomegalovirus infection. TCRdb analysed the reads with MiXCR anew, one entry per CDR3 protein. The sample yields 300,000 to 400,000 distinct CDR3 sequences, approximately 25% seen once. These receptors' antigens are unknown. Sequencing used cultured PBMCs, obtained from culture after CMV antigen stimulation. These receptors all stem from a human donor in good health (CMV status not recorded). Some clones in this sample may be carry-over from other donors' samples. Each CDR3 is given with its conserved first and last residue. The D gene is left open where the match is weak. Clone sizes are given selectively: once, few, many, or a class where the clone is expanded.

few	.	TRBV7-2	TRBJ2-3	CASSLVSNADTQYF	TGTGCCAGCAGCTTAGTTAGCAATGCAGATACGCAGTATTTT
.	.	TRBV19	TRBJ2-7	CASSMRGVDSYEQYF	TGTGCCAGTAGTATGAGGGGAGTCGACTCCTACGAGCAGTACTTC
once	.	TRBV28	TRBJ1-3	CASSLQASGNTIYF	TGTGCCAGCAGTTTACAGGCGTCTGGAAACACCATATATTTT
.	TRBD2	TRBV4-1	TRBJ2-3	CASSQAPSGGTDTQYF	TGCGCCAGCAGCCAAGCCCCTAGCGGGGGCACAGATACGCAGTATTTT
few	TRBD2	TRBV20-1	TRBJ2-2	CSARDRLAGTPFNTGELFF	TGCAGTGCTAGAGATCGACTAGCGGGTACCCCATTCAACACCGGGGAGCTGTTTTTT
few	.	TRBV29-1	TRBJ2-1	CSFGFSSYNEQFF	TGCAGCTTTGGCTTCAGCTCCTACAATGAGCAGTTCTTC
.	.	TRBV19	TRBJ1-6	CASSLRDKYNSPLHF	TGTGCCAGTAGTCTCCGGGACAAATATAATTCACCCCTCCACTTT
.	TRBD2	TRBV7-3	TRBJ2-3	CASSSSSSGGLASTDTQYF	TGTGCCAGCAGCTCCTCTTCTAGCGGAGGCCTAGCTAGCACAGATACGCAGTATTTT
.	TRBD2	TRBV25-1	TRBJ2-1	CASSGTIQQQFF	TGTGCCAGTAGCGGGACAATACAACAGCAGTTCTTC
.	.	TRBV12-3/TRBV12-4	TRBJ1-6	CASRLRTDNSYNSPLHF	TGTGCCAGCCGCTTACGTACAGACAACTCCTATAATTCACCCCTCCACTTT
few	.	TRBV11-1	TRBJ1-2	CASSPRRGLGGYTF	TGTGCCAGCAGCCCCCGCCGAGGACTGGGCGGCTACACCTTC
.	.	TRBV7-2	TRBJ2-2	CASTTPRANTGELFF	TGTGCCAGCACCACCCCACGTGCGAACACCGGGGAGCTGTTTTTT
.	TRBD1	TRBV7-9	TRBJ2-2	CASSFPGQGTGELFF	TGTGCCAGCAGCTTCCCGGGACAGGGTACCGGGGAGCTGTTTTTT
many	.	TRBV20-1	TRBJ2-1	CSVPRSYNEQFF	TGCAGTGTTCCTAGGTCCTACAATGAGCAGTTCTTC
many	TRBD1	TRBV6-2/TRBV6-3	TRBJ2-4	CASSSLTGERNIQYF	TGTGCCAGCAGCTCCCTGACAGGGGAGAGGAACATTCAGTACTTC
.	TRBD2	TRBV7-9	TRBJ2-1	CASSPRRLAGSNYNEQFF	TGTGCCAGCAGCCCAAGGCGACTAGCGGGGTCCAACTACAATGAGCAGTTCTTC
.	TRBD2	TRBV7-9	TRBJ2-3	CASSLASGADTDTQYF	TGTGCCAGCAGCTTAGCTAGCGGGGCCGATACAGATACGCAGTATTTT
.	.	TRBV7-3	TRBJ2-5	CASSSDSRETQYF	TGTGCCAGCAGTTCGGACAGCAGGGAGACCCAGTACTTC
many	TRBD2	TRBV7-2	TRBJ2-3	CASSLVSGGTDTQYF	TGTGCCAGCAGCTTAGTCTCGGGAGGAACAGATACGCAGTATTTT
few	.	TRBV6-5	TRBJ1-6	CASSYSQGYSSYNSPLHF	TGTGCCAGCAGTTACTCGCAGGGTTACAGCTCCTATAATTCACCCCTCCACTTT
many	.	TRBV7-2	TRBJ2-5	CASSSTRQETQYF	TGTGCCAGCAGCTCCACTAGGCAAGAGACCCAGTACTTC
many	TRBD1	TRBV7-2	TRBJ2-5	CASSLAGQGVETQYF	TGTGCCAGCAGCTTGGCCGGACAGGGGGTTGAGACCCAGTACTTC
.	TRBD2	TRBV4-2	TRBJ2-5	CASSRYTLAGGPETQYF	TGTGCCAGCAGCCGTTACACACTAGCGGGAGGGCCGGAGACCCAGTACTTC
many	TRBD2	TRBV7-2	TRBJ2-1	CASSPLTRLAPYNEQFF	TGTGCCAGCAGCCCGCTGACTCGACTAGCCCCCTACAATGAGCAGTTCTTC
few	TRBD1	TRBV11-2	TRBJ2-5	CASSAPPGQDQETQYF	TGTGCCAGCAGCGCACCACCGGGACAGGACCAAGAGACCCAGTACTTC
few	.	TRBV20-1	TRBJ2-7	CSASIYDEQYF	TGCAGTGCTAGTATCTACGACGAGCAGTACTTC
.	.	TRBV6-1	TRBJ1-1	CASSEWSGRTEAFF	TGTGCCAGCAGTGAATGGTCCGGGCGGACTGAAGCTTTCTTT
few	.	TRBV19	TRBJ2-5	CASSILGGEETQYF	TGTGCCAGTAGTATATTAGGGGGTGAAGAGACCCAGTACTTC
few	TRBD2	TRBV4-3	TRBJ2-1	CASSQDRGAGVAYNEQFF	TGCGCCAGCAGCCAAGATCGTGGAGCGGGAGTCGCCTACAATGAGCAGTTCTTC
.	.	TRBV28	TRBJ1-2	CASGAWDGYTF	TGTGCCAGTGGGGCGTGGGATGGCTACACCTTC
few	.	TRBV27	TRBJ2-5	CASTSGFQETQYF	TGTGCCAGCACCTCGGGATTCCAAGAGACCCAGTACTTC
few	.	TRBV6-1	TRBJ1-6	CASTSGGSYNSPLHF	TGTGCCAGCACGTCCGGGGGCTCCTATAATTCACCCCTCCACTTT
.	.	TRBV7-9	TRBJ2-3	CASSTRQAQEGNTQYF	TGTGCCAGCAGCACAAGACAGGCCCAGGAGGGAAATACGCAGTATTTT
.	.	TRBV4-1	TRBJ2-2	CASSQDRNGELFF	TGCGCCAGCAGCCAAGATCGGAACGGGGAGCTGTTTTTT
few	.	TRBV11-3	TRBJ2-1	CASRSGRERSDFNEQFF	TGTGCCAGCAGATCCGGTCGGGAGCGGTCGGACTTCAATGAGCAGTTCTTC
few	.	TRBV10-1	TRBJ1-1	CASSVAGANTEAFF	TGCGCCAGCAGTGTTGCAGGGGCGAACACTGAAGCTTTCTTT
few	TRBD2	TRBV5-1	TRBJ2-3	CASSPGLAGGQNTQYF	TGCGCCAGCAGCCCAGGACTAGCGGGAGGCCAGAATACGCAGTATTTT
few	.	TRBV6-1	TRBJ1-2	CASSEGARYTF	TGTGCCAGCAGTGAGGGGGCCCGCTACACCTTC
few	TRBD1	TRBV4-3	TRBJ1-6	CASSQSRTGRNSPLHF	TGCGCCAGCAGCCAATCTAGGACAGGGAGAAATTCACCCCTCCACTTT
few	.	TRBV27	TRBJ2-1	CASSLSVYNEQFF	TGTGCCAGCAGTTTAAGCGTTTACAATGAGCAGTTCTTC
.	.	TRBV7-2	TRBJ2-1	CASSPLEGVEQFF	TGTGCCAGCAGCCCTCTTGAGGGAGTTGAGCAGTTCTTC
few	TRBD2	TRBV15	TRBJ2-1	CAYRPSGSHEQFF	TGTGCCTATCGGCCTAGCGGGAGCCATGAGCAGTTCTTC